These 9 T cell receptor beta chains share one sample of origin, sequenced in a study of identical twins. Each CDR3 protein is one row after TCRdb ran MiXCR on the 5' RACE reads. Seen here are roughly 480,000 distinct CDR3 sequences, approximately 24% observed once, and the top ten hold about 3%. The sample also formed part of further work on T cells expressing NK-cell markers.

The specimen sequenced was CD4+ T cells sorted from blood. These receptors came from a woman aged 18-30 years in good health.

This clonotype was seen more than once but under ten times. The rearrangement joins TRBV5-1 to TRBJ2-2; 9 bases line up with TRBD2. J was trimmed by 6 bases and V by 1 base; bases with no gene match: 7. The CDR3 consists of 16 residues. The germline gives CDR1 SGHRS, CDR2 YFSETQ. The CDR3 loop is CASSLIAGVNAGELFF. CDR3 in DNA: TGCGCCAGCAGCTTGATAGCGGGAGTTAACGCCGGGGAGCTGTTTTTT.

This chain connects TRBV7-9 to TRBJ2-2, with 9 nucleotides matching TRBD2. Losses at the gene ends were 4 bases for V and 5 bases for J; bases not matched to a gene: 5. The germline V gene encodes CDR1 SEHNR and CDR2 FQNEAQ (reference sequence). The CDR3 runs to 15 residues. The CDR3: CASSWLAGVTGELFF. The CDR3, as DNA: TGTGCCAGCAGCTGGTTAGCGGGAGTTACCGGGGAGCTGTTTTTT.

This clonotype was seen only once. The rearrangement uses TRBV9 and TRBJ2-7; the D call may be TRBD1 or TRBD2 (5 bases each). The CDR3 is 16 amino acids. The V end was cut by 0 bases, the J end by 2 bases, with 15 bases between. Per germline, CDR1 SGDLS and CDR2 YYNGEE. CDR3 coding DNA: TGTGCCAGCAGCGTAGCTACGGGGCAGGCAGCCTACGAGCAGTACTTC. This gives the protein CASSVATGQAAYEQYF.

This clonotype was picked up a small number of times. The CDR3: CAWALGPTDTQYF. DNA of the CDR3: TGTGCCTGGGCCTTGGGGCCGACAGATACGCAGTATTTT. The rearrangement uses TRBV30 and TRBJ2-3; D possibly corresponds to TRBD1 (5 bases). The V and J ends lost 5 bases and 3 bases respectively, with 12 bases between them. Germline CDR1 reads GTSNPN; CDR2 reads SVGIG (reference sequence). This CDR3 region has 13 residues.

This clonotype showed up many times. This chain joins TRBV24-1 and TRBJ2-1; 11 positions match TRBD2. CDR3 length equals 15 residues. Trimming cost V 4 bases and J 6 bases; bases outside gene matches: 4. CDR1 and CDR2 (germline): KGHDR, SFDVKD. In DNA form, the CDR3 reads TGTGCCACCAGTGACCCGGGGACTAGCGGCAATGAGCAGTTCTTC. Its translation: CATSDPGTSGNEQFF.

This sequence joins TRBV3-1 and TRBJ1-5, with D perhaps TRBD1 (5 bases). Germline values: CDR1 LGHDT, CDR2 YNNKEL (reference sequence). V gave up 4 bases and J gave up 7 bases, with 11 bases separating them. CDR3 size: 13 residues. The CDR3 protein is CASSPRDFQPQHF. The CDR3 coding sequence is TGTGCCAGCAGCCCCAGGGATTTCCAGCCCCAGCATTTT. The whole variable domain, filled in from reference TRBV3-1 and TRBJ1-5, reads DTAVSQTPKYLVTQMGNDKSIKCEQNLGHDTMYWYKQDSKKFLKIMFSYNNKELIINETVPNRFSPKSPDKAHLNLHINSLELGDSAVYFCASSPRDFQPQHFGDGTRLSIL.

The chain has TRBV20-1 and TRBJ2-7, with 8 bases aligning to TRBD2. Germline V gene lookup returns CDR1 DFQATT and CDR2 SNEGSKA (reference sequence). Trimming removed 1 base from V and 4 bases from J; junction bases left unmatched: 3. The CDR3 is 13 amino acids. DNA of the CDR3: TGCAGTGCTAGAGGGGTAGCGGGATACGAGCAGTACTTC. It yields the protein CSARGVAGYEQYF.

This clonotype was seen a few times. The chain is built from TRBV2 and TRBJ1-1, with D hard to call. V shed 1 base and J shed 5 bases, with 8 bases lying between them. CDR1 is SNHLY and CDR2 is FYNNEI in the germline V gene. This CDR3 has 13 amino acids. CDR3 DNA sequence: TGTGCCAGCAGTGAAGATTTACGGACTGAAGCTTTCTTT. This gives the protein CASSEDLRTEAFF.

The chain uses TRBV12-3 or TRBV12-4 and TRBJ2-1; weak D call: TRBD1 (5 bases). Trimming took off 6 bases at V and 0 bases at J, with 15 bases between the two ends. The CDR3 spans 16 residues. CDR3: CASSRLADSSYNEQFF. In nucleotides, the CDR3 is TGTGCCAGCAGCCGCTTAGCAGACAGCTCCTACAATGAGCAGTTCTTC.